This T cell receptor beta chain was observed in a study of T cells after yellow fever vaccination. Germline values: CDR1 DFQATT, CDR2 SNEGSKA (reference sequence). With 3 bases removed from V and 4 bases from J, the gap between germline ends came to 18 bases. The CDR3 is 15 amino acids. One entry per CDR3 protein results from TCRdb running MiXCR on the 5' RACE reads. The table records some 320,000 distinct CDR3 sequences, around 11% of them present only once. The chain is built from TRBV20-1 and TRBJ2-5; unclear D gene. The clonotype was recovered from a young man who received the YFV17D yellow fever vaccine. Sequenced material: CD4+ T cells sorted from PBMCs, taken 45 days after the yellow fever booster vaccination. The CDR3 loop reads CSASLVAVLGETQYF. The CDR3 DNA follows: TGCAGTGCTAGCCTCGTGGCCGTACTGGGAGAGACCCAGTACTTC.